Given below is one T cell receptor (beta chain) in context. The data are from a study of blood T cell repertoires in COVID-19. Whole-study context: Sample material is recorded as cDNA or gDNA derived from T cells, B-cell-depleted T cells, or PBMCs.

Germline V gene lookup returns CDR1 WSHSY and CDR2 SAAADI. This CDR3 is 15 amino acids long. Trimming at V came to 10 bases and at J to 6 bases, leaving 10 bases not matched to a gene. Study processing details: The assay estimated nucleated cells by amplifying reference gene primers. Sequencing used immunoSEQ multiplex PCR; TCRdb keeps in-frame clones, though not all of them. That table furnishes V, J and clone size, whereas the DNA furnished D and trimming. The table lists some 350,000 clones, 87% of them singletons. This TCR was sampled from a woman aged 45 to 65 with COVID-19, enrolled during active disease. Sequenced: peripheral blood. The chain links TRBV10-2 to TRBJ2-1, with 12 nucleotides matching TRBD2. CDR3 amino acids: CAIKIPSGRANEQFF. The CDR3 region has the DNA TGCGCCATCAAAATTCCTAGCGGGAGGGCCAATGAGCAGTTCTTC.